This T cell receptor beta chain was profiled in a study of chemoradiotherapy in HPV16-positive cancers. Study results and caveats: Candidate HPV-specific clones and E7-related TCR motifs grew in tumor during treatment. In HPV16-positive patients, HPV-responsive T-cell expansion tracked better recurrence-free survival.

Note on this clone: As yet, its antigen is unknown.

Clones were read by immunoSEQ multiplex PCR, and TCRdb kept only the in-frame ones, dropping some. The sample holds approximately 23,000 clones, 85% to 95% seen once. CDR3 length: 13 residues. The V gene's germline CDR1 is SGDLS and CDR2 YYNGEE. With 0 bases removed from V and 1 base from J, the gap between germline ends came to 5 bases. This TCR came from a human donor with HPV-associated anogenital cancer. Sample: blood, taken from a patient who underwent chemoradiotherapy. The chain recombines TRBV9 with TRBJ2-7; the D is unclear. CDR3 nucleotides: TGTGCCAGCAGCGTAGGATTTTCCTACGAGCAGTACTTC. Translating it yields CASSVGFSYEQYF.